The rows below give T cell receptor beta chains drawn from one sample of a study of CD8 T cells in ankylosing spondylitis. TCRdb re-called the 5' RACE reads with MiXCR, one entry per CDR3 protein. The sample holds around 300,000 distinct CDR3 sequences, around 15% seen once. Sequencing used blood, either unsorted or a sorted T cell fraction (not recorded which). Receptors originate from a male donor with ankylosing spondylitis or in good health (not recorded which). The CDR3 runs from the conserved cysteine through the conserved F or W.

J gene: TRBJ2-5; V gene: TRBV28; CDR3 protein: CASRARQTYQETQYF
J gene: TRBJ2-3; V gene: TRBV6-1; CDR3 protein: CASLLAGGSDTQYF
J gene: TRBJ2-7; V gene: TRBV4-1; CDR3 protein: CASSHRASGVSSYEQYF
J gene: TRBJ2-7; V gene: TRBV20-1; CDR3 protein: CSARTGTGDTYEQYF
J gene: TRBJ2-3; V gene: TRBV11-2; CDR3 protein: CASSLVASGGGDTQYF
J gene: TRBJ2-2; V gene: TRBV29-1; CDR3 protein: CSVRGGSGELFF
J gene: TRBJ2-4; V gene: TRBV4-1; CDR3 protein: CASSSLQGLFRNIQYF
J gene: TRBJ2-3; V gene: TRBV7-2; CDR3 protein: CASSLGEGSWTDTQYF
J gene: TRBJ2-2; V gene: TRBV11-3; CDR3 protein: CASSLESIPDTGELFF
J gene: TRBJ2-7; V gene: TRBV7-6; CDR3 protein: CASSLVDGLAGGPGSYEQYF
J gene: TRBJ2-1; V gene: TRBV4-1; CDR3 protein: CASSRGRYNEQFF
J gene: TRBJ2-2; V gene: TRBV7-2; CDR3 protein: CASSQRLGLAGQGAGELFF
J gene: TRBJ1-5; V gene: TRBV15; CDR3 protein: CATSRGVLANNQPQHF
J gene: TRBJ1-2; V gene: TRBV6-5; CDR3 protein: CASSYSQGGGYGYTF
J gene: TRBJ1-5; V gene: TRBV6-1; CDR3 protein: CASRVGQYPSNQPQHF
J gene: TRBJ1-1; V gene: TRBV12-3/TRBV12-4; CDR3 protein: CASSLGQKAFF
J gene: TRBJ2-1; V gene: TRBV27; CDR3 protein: CASSLGPVGNEQFF
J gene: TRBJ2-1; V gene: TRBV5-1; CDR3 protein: CASSSGLAGENEQFF
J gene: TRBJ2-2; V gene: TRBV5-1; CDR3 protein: CASSLEDRNTGELFF
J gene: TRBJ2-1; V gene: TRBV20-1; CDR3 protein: CSASGRGLAGLNNEQFF
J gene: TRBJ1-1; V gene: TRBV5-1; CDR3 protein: CASSLVRGGDTEAFF
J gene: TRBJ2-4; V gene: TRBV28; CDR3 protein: CASSLPTGGGAKNIQYF
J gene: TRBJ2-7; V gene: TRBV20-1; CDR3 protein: CSAPGGVSYEQYF
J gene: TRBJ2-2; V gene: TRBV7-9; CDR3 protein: CASSPGTSGTGELFF
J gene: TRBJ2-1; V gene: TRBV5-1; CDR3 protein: CASSSKTTTGTSDSSSYNEQFF
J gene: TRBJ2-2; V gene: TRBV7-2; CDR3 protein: CASSPGRWGELFF
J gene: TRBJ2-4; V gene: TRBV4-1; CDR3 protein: CASSLLAGVAKNIQYF
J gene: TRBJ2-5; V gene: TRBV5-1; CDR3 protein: CASSLVGGGGETQYF
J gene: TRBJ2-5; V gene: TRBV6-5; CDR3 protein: CASSYPGQGARETQYF